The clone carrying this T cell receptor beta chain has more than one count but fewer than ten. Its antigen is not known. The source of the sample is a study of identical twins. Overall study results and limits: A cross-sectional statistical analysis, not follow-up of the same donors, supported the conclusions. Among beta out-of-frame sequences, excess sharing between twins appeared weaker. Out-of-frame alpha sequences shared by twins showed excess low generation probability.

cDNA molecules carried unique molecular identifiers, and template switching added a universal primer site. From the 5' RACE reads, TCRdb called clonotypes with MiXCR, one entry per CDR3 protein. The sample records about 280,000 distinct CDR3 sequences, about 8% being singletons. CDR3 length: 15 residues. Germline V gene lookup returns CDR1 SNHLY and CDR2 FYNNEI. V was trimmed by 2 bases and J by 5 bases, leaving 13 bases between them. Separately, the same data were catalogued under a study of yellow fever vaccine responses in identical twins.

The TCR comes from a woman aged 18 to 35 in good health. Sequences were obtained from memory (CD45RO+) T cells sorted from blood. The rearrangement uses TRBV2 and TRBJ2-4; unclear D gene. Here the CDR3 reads CASSEFAFSQNIQYF. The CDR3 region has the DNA TGTGCCAGCAGTGAATTCGCCTTCTCTCAAAACATTCAGTACTTC.